Each of the 27 T cell receptor beta chains below was sequenced from the same sample in a study of molecular identifiers for immune sequencing clone quantification. MiXCR was run by TCRdb on the PCR reads, yielding one entry per CDR3 protein. The sample records about half a million distinct CDR3 sequences, around 23% being singletons. Sequencing used naive CD8+ T cells from blood, with Jurkat cell RNA spiked in. The subset: FACS-sorted CD8+CD4-CCR7+CD45RA+ naive T cells. The receptors were gathered from a human donor in good health. Some libraries in this study had Jurkat cell RNA spiked in.

This rearrangement joins TRBV20-1 to TRBJ1-1, with D uncertain. CDR3 size: 12 residues. Trimming took 3 bases from V and 4 from J, leaving 9 bases between them. Germline loops: CDR1 DFQATT, CDR2 SNEGSKA (reference sequence). CDR3 in DNA: TGCAGTGCTAGCCCGGACCGCACTGAAGCTTTCTTT. Amino acids: CSASPDRTEAFF.

This clonotype appeared many times. The chain employs TRBV12-3 or TRBV12-4 and TRBJ1-1; tentative D call: TRBD1 (5 bases). The CDR3 runs to 13 residues. The V end was cut by 4 bases, the J end by 10 bases, with 16 bases between. Written as DNA, the CDR3 is TGTGCCAGCAGTTCCGTGGGGGATGTGGTAGCTTTCTTT. This encodes CASSSVGDVVAFF.

Points on this clonotype: Relative to the germline gene, one junction end is altered; a read error may explain this. The genes are TRBV7-6 and TRBJ2-2, with D uncertain. The CDR3 consists of 14 residues. CDR1 SGHVS and CDR2 FNYEAQ come from the germline V gene. The CDR3 loop is CASSEWKDTGELFF. DNA of the CDR3: TGTGCCAGCAGCGAATGGAAAGACACTGGGGAGCTGTTTTTT. The whole variable domain, remainder taken from reference TRBV7-6 and TRBJ2-2, is GAGVSQSPRYKVTKRGQDVALRCDPISGHVSLYWYRQALGQGPEFLTYFNYEAQQDKSGLPNDRFSAERPEGSISTLTIQRTEQRDSAMYRCASSEWKDTGELFFGEGSRLTVL.

As regards this clonotype: This may stem from a read error, because a much larger clone lies one nucleotide away. The chain uses TRBV27 and TRBJ2-7; no firm D call. The CDR3 extends over 13 amino acids. From germline, CDR1 is MNHEY and CDR2 SMNVEV (reference sequence). In DNA, the CDR3 is TGTGCCAGCAGTTTAGGGTCTGCCTACGGGCAGTACTTC. Protein: CASSLGSAYGQYF.

This clonotype was observed a few times. The chain recombines TRBV20-1 with TRBJ2-5, with 9 bases fitting TRBD1. Unmatched junction bases numbered 4, after V lost 1 base and J lost 4 bases. The germline V gene has CDR1 DFQATT and CDR2 SNEGSKA (reference sequence). The CDR3 runs 14 residues. The CDR3 protein is CSARGDRAVETQYF. CDR3 in DNA: TGCAGTGCTAGAGGGGACAGGGCCGTAGAGACCCAGTACTTC.

Regarding this clonotype: This may arise from a read error, as a much more abundant clone is one base away. V and J are TRBV27 and TRBJ1-5; D gene unclear. CDR1 and CDR2 (germline): MNHEY, SMNVEV (reference sequence). The CDR3 spans 14 residues. The V gene lost 2 bases and the J gene lost 0 bases, with 5 bases spanning the gap. The CDR3 DNA reads TGTGCCAGCAGTTTACAGAGTAGCAATCAGCCCCAGCATTTT. Its protein product is CASSLQSSNQPQHF.

Comment on this clonotype: Possible read error: a much larger clone is one base away. V is TRBV4-1 and J is TRBJ1-1; D not certain. The CDR3 is made up of 13 amino acids. Germline-derived CDR1 and CDR2 are MGHRA and YSYEKL. In nucleotides, the CDR3 is TGCGTCAGCAGCCAAGGACCCAACACTGAAGCTTTCTTT. It translates to CVSSQGPNTEAFF.

The sample holds a few counts of this clonotype. The rearrangement uses TRBV7-6 and TRBJ2-2, with D possibly being TRBD1 (5 bases). The CDR3 has 17 amino acids. The germline V gene encodes CDR1 SGHVS and CDR2 FNYEAQ. The V end lost 4 bases, the J end lost 0 bases, and 15 bases lay between the germline ends. The CDR3 coding sequence is TGTGCCAGCAGCTCCCGGAACTGGGGCGCGAACACCGGGGAGCTGTTTTTT. Translation gives CASSSRNWGANTGELFF. The complete variable domain, with remaining parts taken from reference TRBV7-6 and TRBJ2-2, reads GAGVSQSPRYKVTKRGQDVALRCDPISGHVSLYWYRQALGQGPEFLTYFNYEAQQDKSGLPNDRFSAERPEGSISTLTIQRTEQRDSAMYRCASSSRNWGANTGELFFGEGSRLTVL.

This clonotype was counted between two and nine times. The chain employs TRBV29-1 and TRBJ2-1; 7 nucleotides align to TRBD2. The V segment lost 3 bases and the J segment 4 bases; nucleotides outside the gene matches: 6. Germline CDR1 is SQVTM and CDR2 is ANQGSEA. This CDR3 has 14 amino acids. CDR3 sequence (DNA): TGCAGCGTTGATTTTTCGGGGGGATACAATGAGCAGTTCTTC. This codes for CSVDFSGGYNEQFF.

This clonotype was observed a single time. V is TRBV6-5 and J is TRBJ1-2, with unresolved D. Looked up from germline, CDR1 is MNHEY and CDR2 is SVGAGI. V was shortened by 2 bases and J by 4 bases, with 11 bases between the two germline ends. The CDR3 length is 14 residues. The CDR3 nucleotides are TGTGCCAGCAGTTACGCTGCAGTTAGCTATGGCTACACCTTC. Amino acids: CASSYAAVSYGYTF.

The V gene is TRBV12-3 or TRBV12-4, the J gene TRBJ2-7, with TRBD2 matching 14 bases. The trim removed 5 bases at V and 4 bases at J, leaving 4 bases unmatched. CDR3 length: 15 amino acids. The CDR3 here is CASSTWTSGRYEQYF. The DNA for the CDR3 is TGTGCCAGCAGTACCTGGACTAGCGGGAGGTACGAGCAGTACTTC.

The rearrangement links TRBV6-5 to TRBJ2-1; unclear D gene. V lost 2 bases, J lost 1 base, and 6 bases lay in between. This CDR3 contains 14 residues. CDR1 and CDR2 from the germline V gene are MNHEY and SVGAGI. CDR3 protein: CASSYKESYNEQFF. The CDR3 coding sequence is TGTGCCAGCAGTTACAAGGAATCCTACAATGAGCAGTTCTTC.

This clonotype was counted ten times or more. The chain carries TRBV7-9 and TRBJ1-1; unclear D gene. Germline V lookup: CDR1 SEHNR, CDR2 FQNEAQ (reference sequence). The CDR3 runs 13 residues. V lost 5 bases and J 4 bases, leaving 11 bases between the germline ends. The CDR3 region has the DNA TGTGCCAGCAGCCCCGTCGGCAGCACTGAAGCTTTCTTT. Its protein is CASSPVGSTEAFF.

As for this clonotype: This may stem from a read error, because a much larger clone lies one nucleotide away. This chain joins TRBV11-2 and TRBJ2-4, with D uncertain. The CDR3 is 12 residues long. The germline V gene has CDR1 SGHAT and CDR2 FQNNGV. CDR3 DNA: TGTGCCAGCAGCCCCGACAACCCCCCTACGGACTTC. Its protein product is CASSPDNPPTDF. Full variable domain (remainder filled in from reference TRBV11-2 and TRBJ2-4): EAGVAQSPRYKIIEKRQSVAFWCNPISGHATLYWYQQILGQGPKLLIQFQNNGVVDDSQLPKDRFSAERLKGVDSTLKIQPAKLEDSAVYLCASSPDNPPTDFGAGTRLSVL.

A few counts support this clonotype. This chain connects TRBV18 to TRBJ1-1, with 8 bases that match TRBD1. J gave up 0 bases and V 3 bases, and 6 bases lay outside the gene matches. Germline assignment: CDR1 KGHSH and CDR2 LQKENI. This CDR3 has 16 amino acids. The CDR3: CASSPPGQDLNTEAFF. The CDR3 DNA follows: TGTGCCAGCTCACCTCCGGGACAGGACTTGAACACTGAAGCTTTCTTT. Filled out from reference TRBV18 and TRBJ1-1, the complete variable domain reads NAGVMQNPRHLVRRRGQEARLRCSPMKGHSHVYWYRQLPEEGLKFMVYLQKENIIDESGMPKERFSAEFPKEGPSILRIQQVVRGDSAAYFCASSPPGQDLNTEAFFGQGTRLTVV.

In DNA form, the CDR3 reads TGTGCCAGCAGCGTAGCGGGGGACCCCCTGAATGAGCAGTTCTTC. It codes for CASSVAGDPLNEQFF. The chain recombines TRBV9 with TRBJ2-1; maybe TRBD2 (6 bases). Germline loops: CDR1 SGDLS, CDR2 YYNGEE. Trimming removed 0 bases from V and 7 bases from J, with 14 bases in between. The CDR3 covers 15 residues.

This clonotype was counted a few times. The rearrangement links TRBV2 to TRBJ1-4, with 9 positions matching TRBD1. Germline-derived CDR1 and CDR2 are SNHLY and FYNNEI. V gave up 6 bases and J gave up 6 bases; unmatched junction bases: 5. The CDR3 contains 14 residues. For the CDR3, the DNA is TGTGCCAGCAGGGGACAGGGTTTTTATGAAAAACTGTTTTTT. Its translation is CASRGQGFYEKLFF. The whole variable domain, filled in from reference TRBV2 and TRBJ1-4, reads EPEVTQTPSHQVTQMGQEVILRCVPISNHLYFYWYRQILGQKVEFLVSFYNNEISEKSEIFDDQFSVERPDGSNFTLKIRSTKLEDSAMYFCASRGQGFYEKLFFGSGTQLSVL.

There are a few counts of this clonotype. The CDR3 DNA reads TGTGCCAGCAGCCAAGGTCCAGGGGAAGACTACGAGCAGTACTTC. Residues: CASSQGPGEDYEQYF. This chain uses TRBV14 with TRBJ2-7, with D possibly matching TRBD1 (6 bases). The CDR3 is 15 residues long. In germline, CDR1 is SGHDN, CDR2 FVKESK. V gave up 1 base and J gave up 3 bases, with 13 bases separating them.

This chain connects TRBV6-2 or TRBV6-3 to TRBJ2-3; TRBD2 agrees at 9 bases. The CDR3 runs 17 residues. Unmatched junction bases numbered 10, after V lost 2 bases and J lost 4 bases. CDR1 and CDR2 (germline): MNHEY, SVGEGT. CDR3 loop: CASSYELAGGYADTQYF. CDR3 DNA: TGTGCCAGCAGTTACGAACTAGCGGGCGGATATGCAGATACGCAGTATTTT.

This clonotype was picked up a small number of times. This CDR3 is CASSYSAGHTPSRSSYEQYF. The CDR3 region has the DNA TGTGCCAGCAGTTACTCCGCGGGACACACTCCTTCAAGGAGCTCCTACGAGCAGTACTTC. The chain joins TRBV6-2 or TRBV6-3 to TRBJ2-7; D is possibly TRBD1 or TRBD2 (6 bases each). The V gene's germline CDR1 is MNHEY and CDR2 SVGEGT. Deletions cut 0 bases from V and 0 bases from J, with 24 bases between. CDR3 size: 20 residues.

The chain uses TRBV28 and TRBJ2-5; a weak D match, TRBD1 (6 bases). The germline gives CDR1 MDHEN, CDR2 SYDVKM. Between the trimmed V and J ends, which lost 9 bases and 4 bases, there was a span of 21 bases. The CDR3 extends over 15 amino acids. CDR3: CASTSPGAGRETQYF. CDR3 nucleotides: TGTGCCAGTACTTCTCCAGGGGCAGGGCGAGAGACCCAGTACTTC.

This clonotype has a handful of counts. This chain uses TRBV6-5 with TRBJ1-1, with D possibly matching TRBD1 (5 bases). The CDR3 consists of 13 residues. Trimming left V 6 bases short and J 11 bases short, with 19 bases between. Germline V gene sequence: CDR1 MNHEY, CDR2 SVGAGI. The CDR3 region is CASSTDTGRTAFF. The CDR3 nucleotides read TGTGCCAGCAGCACGGACACCGGAAGGACGGCTTTCTTT.

The genes are TRBV24-1 and TRBJ1-5, with 7 bases identical to TRBD1. CDR1 and CDR2 (germline): KGHDR, SFDVKD. After removal of 3 bases from V and 3 bases from J, the junction contained 4 bases not matched to a gene. The CDR3 runs to 15 residues. The CDR3 protein is CATSDQTGFNQPQHF. The CDR3 DNA reads as TGTGCCACCAGTGATCAGACAGGGTTCAATCAGCCCCAGCATTTT.

On this clonotype itself: A read error may be the cause here, since a much bigger clone is one base away. V and J are TRBV7-9 and TRBJ2-6, with D perhaps assigned TRBD1 or TRBD2 (5 bases each). Germline V gene lookup returns CDR1 SEHNR and CDR2 FQNEAQ (reference sequence). The CDR3 loop spans 18 amino acids. Here the CDR3 reads CASSFPGSESSGAYVLTF. DNA of the CDR3: TGTGCCAGCAGCTTTCCGGGATCTGAGAGCTCTGGGGCCTACGTCCTGACTTTC.

This clonotype has only a few counts. The chain carries TRBV6-1 and TRBJ1-5; D unresolved. Per germline, CDR1 MNHNS and CDR2 SASEGT. V lost 4 bases and J 2 bases, leaving 12 bases between the germline ends. This CDR3 is 15 amino acids long. CDR3: CASSVRMDGNQPQHF. DNA for the CDR3: TGTGCCAGCAGTGTTAGAATGGACGGCAATCAGCCCCAGCATTTT.

In its sample, this clonotype was seen a few times. The V and J genes are TRBV19 and TRBJ1-5; tentative D call: TRBD1 (6 bases). Trimming took 7 bases from V and 0 from J, leaving 7 bases between them. This CDR3 contains 13 residues. CDR1 and CDR2 from the germline V gene are LNHDA and SQIVND (reference sequence). This CDR3 is CASTRGSNQPQHF. CDR3 coding DNA: TGTGCCAGTACCAGGGGTAGCAATCAGCCCCAGCATTTT.

Turning to this clonotype: The junction and the germline gene differ at one end; a read error may be behind it. J is TRBJ2-3 and V is TRBV30; no clear D. The CDR3 is 13 amino acids. Looked up from germline, CDR1 is GTSNPN and CDR2 is SVGIG (reference sequence). The CDR3 region is CAWSFGPTDTLYF. The CDR3 DNA reads as TGTGCCTGGAGTTTTGGACCCACAGATACGCTGTATTTT.